The 22 T cell receptor beta chains below were found in one sample sequenced in a study of blood T cell repertoires in COVID-19. Clones were sequenced by immunoSEQ multiplex PCR, and TCRdb holds only the in-frame ones, with some missing. Altogether about 240,000 clones are present, around 87% being singletons, with the ten largest covering 3.3%. Sequenced sample: PBMCs or T cells enriched from blood (not recorded which). Receptor source: a woman between 40 and 55 years old with acute COVID-19.

The chain uses TRBV19 and TRBJ2-1, with D possibly being TRBD2 (5 bases). The CDR3 consists of 14 residues. Germline assignment: CDR1 LNHDA and CDR2 SQIVND (reference sequence). V was shortened by 4 bases and J by 5 bases, with 12 bases between the two germline ends. CDR3 DNA sequence: TGTGCCAGTAGTAAAGGACTGACAAACAATGAGCAGTTCTTC. The encoded protein is CASSKGLTNNEQFF.

V usage is TRBV13 and J usage is TRBJ2-1, with TRBD2 matching over 10 bases. From germline, CDR1 is PRHDT and CDR2 FYEKMQ (reference sequence). V lost 5 bases and J lost 4; bases outside the gene matches: 8. The CDR3 consists of 16 residues. Here the CDR3 reads CASSVTGTSEYNEQFF. In nucleotides, the CDR3 is TGTGCCAGCAGCGTCACCGGGACTAGCGAGTACAATGAGCAGTTCTTC. The whole variable domain, remainder taken from reference TRBV13 and TRBJ2-1, is AAGVIQSPRHLIKEKRETATLKCYPIPRHDTVYWYQQGPGQDPQFLISFYEKMQSDKGSIPDRFSAQQFSDYHSELNMSSLELGDSALYFCASSVTGTSEYNEQFFGPGTRLTVL.

The V gene is TRBV9, the J gene TRBJ2-2, with D perhaps TRBD2 (6 bases). Germline V gene data show CDR1 as SGDLS and CDR2 as YYNGEE. V was trimmed by 3 bases and J by 5 bases, leaving 8 bases between them. The CDR3 contains 13 residues. CDR3 DNA: TGTGCCAGCAGCGGTAGCGGAACCGGGGAGCTGTTTTTT. Protein: CASSGSGTGELFF.

The V call is TRBV2, the J call TRBJ1-4; TRBD1 agrees at 8 bases. CDR3 length: 13 residues. From germline, CDR1 is SNHLY and CDR2 FYNNEI. The V gene end was trimmed by 7 bases and the J gene end by 10 bases; junction bases not matched to a gene: 8. The CDR3 DNA follows: TGTGCCAGCAACGGACAGGGATACGGAAAACTGTTTTTT. Its translation: CASNGQGYGKLFF.

This clone came up a few times. The same CDR3 also results from other DNA sequences found in this sample. The rearrangement uses TRBV3-1 (or the pseudogene TRBV3-2) and TRBJ2-7; D possibly corresponds to TRBD2 (6 bases). Germline V gene data show CDR1 as LGHDT and CDR2 as YNNKEL (reference sequence). The V and J ends lost 2 bases and 8 bases respectively, with 19 bases between them. The length of the CDR3 is 15 residues. CDR3 DNA sequence: TGTGCCAGCAGCCAAAAAGGAGCGGGTATCGGGAAGCAGTACTTC. Translation: CASSQKGAGIGKQYF.

The chain combines TRBV5-5 with TRBJ2-7, with 10 bases identical to TRBD2. J lost 3 bases, V lost 0 bases, and 18 bases had no gene match. The CDR3 covers 20 residues. Germline CDR1 is SGHKS and CDR2 is YYEKEE (reference sequence). CDR3 loop: CASSLEGVPPGLATLYEQYF. In DNA form, the CDR3 reads TGTGCCAGCAGCTTGGAGGGGGTCCCTCCGGGACTAGCGACCCTCTACGAGCAGTACTTC.

The V and J genes are TRBV3-1 (or the pseudogene TRBV3-2) and TRBJ1-4, with TRBD1 as a possible D gene (5 bases). The V and J ends lost 1 base and 7 bases respectively, with 13 bases between them. The CDR3 runs 15 residues. Germline lookup yields CDR1 LGHDT and CDR2 YNNKEL (reference sequence). This CDR3 is CASSQGVGVGEKLFF. CDR3 nucleotides: TGTGCCAGCAGCCAAGGAGTAGGGGTGGGTGAAAAACTGTTTTTT.

CDR3 protein: CASSALASSGELFF. CDR3 bases: TGTGCCAGCAGCGCCCTAGCGTCATCCGGGGAGCTGTTTTTT. The V call is TRBV11-3, the J call TRBJ2-2, with TRBD2 as a possible D gene (6 bases). V dropped 5 bases and J dropped 6 bases, with 13 bases sitting between them. CDR1 is SGHNT, CDR2 YENEEA, per germline. The CDR3 is 14 amino acids.

This chain uses TRBV19 with TRBJ1-1; 7 bases align to TRBD1. The germline gives CDR1 LNHDA, CDR2 SQIVND (reference sequence). The CDR3 covers 13 residues. After removal of 4 bases from V and 12 bases from J, the junction contained 11 bases not matched to a gene. The CDR3 region is CASSSGQVQLSFF. The CDR3 DNA is TGTGCCAGTAGTAGTGGACAGGTTCAGTTGTCTTTCTTT. Full variable domain (outside the CDR3, taken from reference TRBV19 and TRBJ1-1): DGGITQSPKYLFRKEGQNVTLSCEQNLNHDAMYWYRQDPGQGLRLIYYSQIVNDFQKGDIAEGYSVSREKKESFPLTVTSAQKNPTAFYLCASSSGQVQLSFFGQGTRLTVV.

V usage is TRBV7-9 and J usage is TRBJ1-2, with TRBD1 matching over 11 bases. The junction had 6 bases not matched to a gene; V was cut back by 4 bases and J by 5 bases. This CDR3 comprises 15 residues. Germline CDR1 is SEHNR and CDR2 is FQNEAQ (reference sequence). This CDR3 reads CASSSGQGAWYGYTF. The DNA for the CDR3 is TGTGCCAGCAGCTCCGGACAGGGGGCCTGGTATGGCTACACCTTC.

This chain links TRBV9 with TRBJ2-3, with 7 nucleotides matching TRBD2. Germline values: CDR1 SGDLS, CDR2 YYNGEE. The CDR3 runs 14 residues. V lost 5 bases and J lost 1; bases outside the gene matches: 4. The CDR3 protein is CASSLAVGTDTQYF. CDR3 DNA: TGTGCCAGCAGTCTAGCGGTCGGCACAGATACGCAGTATTTT.

This chain joins TRBV7-8 and TRBJ1-1, with D perhaps matching TRBD1 (6 bases). This CDR3 spans 14 amino acids. CDR1 and CDR2 (germline): SGHVS, FQNEAQ. V shed 0 bases and J shed 4 bases, with 9 bases lying between them. The CDR3 nucleotides read TGTGCCAGCAGCTTAGCGCTACAGGGCACTGAAGCTTTCTTT. Translation: CASSLALQGTEAFF.

As DNA, the CDR3 is TGTGCCAGCAGTTTATTAAGGACAGGGGCCCTATTGGCACCCCTCCACTTT. Translating gives CASSLLRTGALLAPLHF. The chain joins TRBV27 to TRBJ1-6; 9 bases line up with TRBD1. Germline trimming cut 1 base from V and 11 bases from J; bases unmatched to any gene: 12. This CDR3 region has 17 residues. CDR1 is MNHEY and CDR2 is SMNVEV in the germline V gene (reference sequence).

V is TRBV20-1 and J is TRBJ2-3, with 9 bases lining up with TRBD2. Germline assignment: CDR1 DFQATT and CDR2 SNEGSKA (reference sequence). This CDR3 has 18 amino acids. The junction had 13 bases not matched to a gene; V was cut back by 3 bases and J by 0 bases. The CDR3 is CSASELAGLTGSTDTQYF. The DNA of the CDR3 is TGCAGTGCTAGTGAGCTAGCGGGACTAACAGGGAGCACAGATACGCAGTATTTT.

The rearrangement links TRBV6-1 to TRBJ1-1; TRBD1 agrees at 8 bases. Germline V lookup: CDR1 MNHNS, CDR2 SASEGT. Trimming removed 1 base from V and 10 bases from J; junction bases left unmatched: 14. The CDR3 is made up of 16 amino acids. The CDR3 here is CASSEGISGGVKGAFF. The CDR3 nucleotides are TGTGCCAGCAGTGAAGGAATTTCAGGGGGCGTGAAAGGAGCTTTCTTT.

V gene TRBV9 combines with J gene TRBJ2-7, with TRBD2 identical over 13 bases. V dropped 4 bases and J dropped 6; count of bases not matched to a gene: 7. The germline V gene has CDR1 SGDLS and CDR2 YYNGEE. The length of the CDR3 is 15 residues. CDR3 DNA sequence: TGTGCCAGCAGCTCGCGGACTAGCGGGAGTTCCGAGCAGTACTTC. It specifies CASSSRTSGSSEQYF.

The V and J genes are TRBV4-1 and TRBJ2-3; D possibly corresponds to TRBD1 (6 bases). Germline values: CDR1 MGHRA, CDR2 YSYEKL. V lost 4 bases, J lost 4 bases, and 18 bases lay in between. CDR3 length: 16 residues. The CDR3 sequence: CASSRRLGAQSDTQYF. The CDR3 DNA reads as TGCGCCAGCAGCCGCCGTTTGGGGGCTCAGTCAGATACGCAGTATTTT.

The CDR3 region has the DNA TGCGCCAGCAGCCCGCTCGCAGGGGTTGACGGCTACACCTTC. It yields the protein CASSPLAGVDGYTF. J is TRBJ1-2 and V is TRBV5-1, with D perhaps TRBD1 (6 bases). V lost 4 bases and J lost 8, with 18 bases in between. Germline values: CDR1 SGHRS, CDR2 YFSETQ. The CDR3 spans 14 residues.

The genes are TRBV12-3 or TRBV12-4 and TRBJ2-1; D is undetermined. The CDR3 runs 13 residues. The V gene lost 3 bases and the J gene lost 7 bases, with 10 bases spanning the gap. In DNA form, the CDR3 reads TGTGCCAGCAGTTTTTCCCCTTATAATGAGCAGTTCTTC. This gives the protein CASSFSPYNEQFF.

V gene TRBV15 combines with J gene TRBJ1-3, with TRBD1 matching over 8 bases. V gave up 5 bases and J gave up 0 bases; unmatched junction bases: 3. The CDR3 consists of 15 residues. The germline gives CDR1 LNHNV, CDR2 YYDKDF (reference sequence). The chain's CDR3 is CATSWDRLSGNTIYF. The CDR3 nucleotides read TGTGCCACCAGCTGGGACAGGCTCTCTGGAAACACCATATATTTT.

The chain has TRBV9 and TRBJ1-2, with D perhaps matching TRBD1 (6 bases). V was shortened by 0 bases and J by 4 bases, with 10 bases between the two germline ends. The CDR3 totals 14 residues. In germline, CDR1 is SGDLS, CDR2 YYNGEE. The CDR3 spells CASSVGQASYGYTF. In DNA, the CDR3 is TGTGCCAGCAGCGTAGGACAGGCGTCCTATGGCTACACCTTC.

V usage is TRBV2 and J usage is TRBJ2-5; D is ambiguous. Trimming cost V 0 bases and J 4 bases, with 9 bases left between them. The length of the CDR3 is 14 residues. Germline CDR1 and CDR2: SNHLY and FYNNEI. Written as DNA, the CDR3 is TGTGCCAGCAGTGAAGCGCGGCAGAGAGAGACCCAGTACTTC. It specifies CASSEARQRETQYF.